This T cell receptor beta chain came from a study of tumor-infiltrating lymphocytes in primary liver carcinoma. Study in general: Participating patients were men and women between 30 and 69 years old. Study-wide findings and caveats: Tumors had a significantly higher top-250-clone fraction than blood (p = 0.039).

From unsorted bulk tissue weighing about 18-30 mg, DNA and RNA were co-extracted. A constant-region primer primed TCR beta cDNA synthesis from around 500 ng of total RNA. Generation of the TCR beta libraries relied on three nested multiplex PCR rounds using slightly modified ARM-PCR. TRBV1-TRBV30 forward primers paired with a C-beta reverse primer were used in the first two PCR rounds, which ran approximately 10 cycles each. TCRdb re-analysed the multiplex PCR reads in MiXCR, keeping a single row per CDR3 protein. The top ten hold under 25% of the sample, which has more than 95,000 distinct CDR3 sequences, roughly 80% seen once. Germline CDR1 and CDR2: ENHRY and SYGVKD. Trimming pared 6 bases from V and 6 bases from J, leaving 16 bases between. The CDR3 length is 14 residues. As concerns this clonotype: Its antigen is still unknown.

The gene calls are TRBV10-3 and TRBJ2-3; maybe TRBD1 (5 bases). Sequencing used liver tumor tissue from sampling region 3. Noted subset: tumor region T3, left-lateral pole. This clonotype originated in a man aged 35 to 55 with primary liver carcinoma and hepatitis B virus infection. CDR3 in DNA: TGTGCCATCAGAGTAGGACAAACCTGGGATACGCAGTATTTT. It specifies CAIRVGQTWDTQYF.